Below, one T cell receptor beta chain is given with its context. Alongside a J-beta primer mix, a sample-barcoded 5' primer served in a second PCR lasting about 7 to 12 cycles. Every cDNA was tagged by a template-switch adaptor with 12 random nucleotides. Per-sample output comprised a minimum of 2.5 million paired-end reads containing CDR3. TCRdb used MiXCR to reprocess the 5' RACE reads, holding one entry per CDR3 protein. The sample records around 900,000 distinct CDR3 sequences, 51% being singletons. This sample was taken from a study of blood T cells in healthy people across ages. The CDR3 has 16 amino acids. V lost 6 bases, J lost 5 bases, and 19 bases lay in between. Isolating PBMCs gave at least 6 million of these cells per sample.

The clonotype originates from a woman aged 55-70 years in good health. The specimen sequenced was blood. The V and J genes are TRBV12-3 or TRBV12-4 and TRBJ1-4; maybe TRBD1 (5 bases). CDR3 nucleotides: TGTGCCAGCAGCCCAGGCAAGGGACTTAGGAATGAAAAACTGTTTTTT. This translates into CASSPGKGLRNEKLFF.